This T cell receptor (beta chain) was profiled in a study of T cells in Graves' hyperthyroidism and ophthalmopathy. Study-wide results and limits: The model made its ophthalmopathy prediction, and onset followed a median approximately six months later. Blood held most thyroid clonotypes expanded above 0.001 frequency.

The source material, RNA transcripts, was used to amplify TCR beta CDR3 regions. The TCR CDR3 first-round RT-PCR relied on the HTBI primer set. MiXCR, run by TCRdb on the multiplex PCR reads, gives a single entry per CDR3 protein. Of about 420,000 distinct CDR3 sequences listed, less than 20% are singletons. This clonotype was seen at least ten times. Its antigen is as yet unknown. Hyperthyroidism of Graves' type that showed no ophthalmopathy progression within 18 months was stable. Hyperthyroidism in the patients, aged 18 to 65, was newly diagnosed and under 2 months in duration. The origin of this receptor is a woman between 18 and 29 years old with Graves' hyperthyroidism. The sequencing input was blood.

The CDR3 sequence: CASSLVAGERNEQFF. The DNA for the CDR3 is TGTGCCAGCAGCTTAGTAGCGGGAGAAAGAAATGAGCAGTTCTTC. The chain combines TRBV7-9 with TRBJ2-1, with TRBD2 matching 9 bases. This CDR3 is built from 15 residues. Germline CDR1 SEHNR, CDR2 FQNEAQ (reference sequence). Germline trimming cut 1 base from V and 7 bases from J; bases unmatched to any gene: 5.